Each of the 13 T cell receptor beta chains below was sequenced from the same sample in a study of blood T cell repertoires in COVID-19. Method: immunoSEQ multiplex PCR; TCRdb's copy keeps in-frame clones and lacks some. The table has roughly 97,000 clones, 70% to 85% seen once; the top ten hold 3% to 4%. Input material: peripheral blood. These receptors originate from a woman aged 80 or over with active or convalescent COVID-19.

The J gene is TRBJ1-5, the V gene TRBV19, with 8 bases fitting TRBD1. This CDR3 is built from 15 residues. The J segment lost 5 bases and the V segment lost 4 bases, leaving 7 bases of the junction unmatched. The germline CDR1 and CDR2 sequences are LNHDA and SQIVND (reference sequence). The CDR3 sequence: CASSRRDRNDQPQHF. In DNA form, the CDR3 reads TGTGCCAGTAGTAGACGGGACAGGAACGATCAGCCCCAGCATTTT.

A single count supports this clone. Here the CDR3 reads CASSSSYREGGYTF. CDR3 sequence (DNA): TGTGCCAGCAGTTCAAGCTACAGGGAAGGAGGCTACACCTTC. The chain recombines TRBV28 with TRBJ1-2; a weak D match, TRBD1 (6 bases). V dropped 4 bases and J dropped 8 bases, with 17 bases sitting between them. CDR3 length equals 14 residues. CDR1 and CDR2 (germline): MDHEN, SYDVKM.

V is TRBV28 and J is TRBJ1-2; a weak D match, TRBD1 (5 bases). Trimming removed 1 base from V and 1 base from J, with 16 bases in between. CDR3 size: 17 residues. Germline CDR1 MDHEN, CDR2 SYDVKM. Here the CDR3 reads CASSLLLFRGGNYGYTF. The CDR3 DNA follows: TGTGCCAGCAGTTTATTGCTCTTTCGGGGGGGTAACTATGGCTACACCTTC.

The genes are TRBV27 and TRBJ1-5; TRBD1 aligns across 9 bases. CDR1 is MNHEY and CDR2 is SMNVEV in the germline V gene (reference sequence). Unmatched junction bases numbered 5, after V lost 5 bases and J lost 9 bases. CDR3 length: 13 amino acids. The CDR3 is CASSPDRGGPQHF. The CDR3 DNA reads TGTGCCAGCAGTCCAGACAGGGGGGGGCCCCAGCATTTT.

This sequence joins TRBV28 and TRBJ1-4; D is unresolved. Germline V CDR1 and CDR2: MDHEN, SYDVKM. This CDR3 has 14 amino acids. V shed 4 bases and J shed 5 bases, with 11 bases lying between them. CDR3 sequence reads: CASSSLRGNEKLFF. For the CDR3, the DNA is TGTGCCAGCAGTTCTCTTAGAGGGAATGAAAAACTGTTTTTT.

This clone was detected once. The rearrangement joins TRBV10-3 to TRBJ2-2; the match to TRBD1 covers 9 bases. Germline values: CDR1 ENHRY, CDR2 SYGVKD. This CDR3 spans 17 amino acids. The J segment lost 4 bases and the V segment lost 3 bases, leaving 9 bases of the junction unmatched. DNA for the CDR3: TGTGCCATCAGTGAACCACAGGGGGCGATAGGCACCGGGGAGCTGTTTTTT. This translates into CAISEPQGAIGTGELFF.

V gene TRBV21-1 combines with J gene TRBJ2-7; the table gives TRBD2 as D, unverified against the DNA. TRBV21-1 is a pseudogene segment. This CDR3 is 13 amino acids long. The CDR3 loop is CASRRAGCYEQYF. The CDR3 bases are TGTGCCAGCAGGCGAGCGGGATGCTACGAGCAGTACTTC.

This chain connects TRBV5-1 to TRBJ1-2; 8 bases agree with TRBD1. V trimming: 3 bases; J trimming: 8 bases; junction bases outside the gene matches: 12. Germline values: CDR1 SGHRS, CDR2 YFSETQ. The CDR3 has 15 amino acids. CDR3 coding DNA: TGCGCCAGCAGCTGGGCAAACCAGGGGGCCTGGGGCTACACCTTC. Its protein product is CASSWANQGAWGYTF.

The chain is built from TRBV7-3 and TRBJ2-5; 10 nucleotides align to TRBD1. CDR3 length: 17 amino acids. V lost 5 bases and J lost 2; bases outside the gene matches: 11. The germline V gene encodes CDR1 SGHTA and CDR2 FQGTGA. This CDR3 reads CASSQGQGSGRQETQYF. In DNA form, the CDR3 reads TGTGCCAGCAGCCAGGGACAGGGGTCGGGTCGGCAAGAGACCCAGTACTTC.

V usage is TRBV9 and J usage is TRBJ1-1; 7 bases are shared with TRBD1. Trimming removed 1 base from V and 0 bases from J; junction bases left unmatched: 6. This CDR3 region has 16 residues. From germline, CDR1 is SGDLS and CDR2 YYNGEE. CDR3 in DNA: TGTGCCAGCAGCGTACTTCCAGGGGGGATGAACACTGAAGCTTTCTTT. Translation: CASSVLPGGMNTEAFF.

This chain connects TRBV19 to TRBJ1-1; tentatively, D is TRBD1 (6 bases). The CDR3 loop spans 15 amino acids. Germline lookup yields CDR1 LNHDA and CDR2 SQIVND (reference sequence). Trimming left V 5 bases short and J 5 bases short, with 18 bases between. CDR3 coding DNA: TGTGCCAGTAGTGTGTACAGGGCCTCCGGGACTGAAGCTTTCTTT. The encoded protein is CASSVYRASGTEAFF.

The rearrangement uses TRBV21-1 and TRBJ2-7; the DNA was not compared with TRBD2, the D call given in the table. TRBV21-1 is a listed pseudogene. The CDR3 runs 17 residues. CDR3 amino acids: CASSKASEEGENSEQYF. CDR3 nucleotides: TGTGCCAGCAGCAAGGCGAGTGAGGAGGGAGAAAATTCCGAGCAGTACTTC.

The chain combines TRBV7-8 with TRBJ1-1, with a weak D call TRBD1 (6 bases). The CDR3 loop spans 14 amino acids. V dropped 5 bases and J dropped 4 bases, with 14 bases sitting between them. Germline V gene sequence: CDR1 SGHVS, CDR2 FQNEAQ. Written as DNA, the CDR3 is TGTGCCAGCAGCCTCAGGGGCGCAGGCACTGAAGCTTTCTTT. As protein: CASSLRGAGTEAFF.